These 7 T cell receptor beta chains came from one sample sequenced in a study of blood T cell repertoires in COVID-19. Method: immunoSEQ multiplex PCR; TCRdb's copy keeps in-frame clones and lacks some. The table has approximately 82,000 clones, approximately 80% seen once. Sequenced sample: peripheral blood. Every receptor here comes from a woman between 70 and 85 years old with acute or convalescent COVID-19.

This clone was counted once. The chain combines TRBV10-1 with TRBJ1-5, with D tentatively TRBD1 (5 bases). Germline V gene data show CDR1 as WNHNN and CDR2 as SYGVQD (reference sequence). This CDR3 contains 17 residues. Trimming cost V 2 bases and J 1 base, with 15 bases left between them. The CDR3 here is CASSEPDRSGSNQPQHF. The DNA for the CDR3 is TGCGCCAGCAGTGAGCCTGATAGGTCAGGGAGCAATCAGCCCCAGCATTTT.

The gene calls are TRBV27 and TRBJ2-7; 10 nucleotides line up with TRBD1. V shed 2 bases, J shed 3 bases, and the junction held 4 bases outside the gene matches. CDR3 length: 15 residues. Germline values: CDR1 MNHEY, CDR2 SMNVEV (reference sequence). This CDR3 reads CASSLGGQGRYEQYF. Here the CDR3 DNA reads TGTGCCAGCAGTTTAGGGGGACAGGGGCGCTACGAGCAGTACTTC.

This sequence joins TRBV19 and TRBJ1-5, with 9 bases identical to TRBD1. Per the germline V gene, CDR1 is LNHDA and CDR2 is SQIVND (reference sequence). V was clipped by 5 bases and J by 2 bases; unmatched bases: 4. The CDR3 length is 15 residues. In DNA, the CDR3 is TGTGCCAGTAGTGATACAGGGGGCGGCAATCAGCCCCAGCATTTT. Its translation is CASSDTGGGNQPQHF.

The V gene is TRBV21-1, the J gene TRBJ2-5; the table's TRBD2 call for D was not verified on the DNA. TRBV21-1 is marked as a pseudogene. This CDR3 comprises 17 residues. The CDR3 protein is CASSKCCSRNPTETQYF. In DNA, the CDR3 is TGTGCCAGCAGCAAATGTTGTAGCAGAAATCCGACGGAGACCCAGTACTTC.

V is TRBV23-1 and J is TRBJ2-2, with D possibly matching TRBD1 (6 bases). TRBV23-1 is given ORF status, its function remaining uncertain. V was clipped by 1 base and J by 2 bases, with 17 bases between them. The CDR3 runs 18 residues. The CDR3 sequence is CASSQYRRLTGNTGELFF. In nucleotides, the CDR3 is TGCGCCAGCAGTCAATATCGCAGATTGACAGGAAACACCGGGGAGCTGTTTTTT.

The chain has TRBV30 and TRBJ1-5, with a possible D match to TRBD1 (5 bases). From germline, CDR1 is GTSNPN and CDR2 SVGIG (reference sequence). CDR3 size: 13 residues. The ends were cut back, 1 base at V and 5 bases at J, with 9 bases in the middle. The CDR3 region is CAWSGVRDQPQHF. The CDR3 nucleotides read TGTGCCTGGAGTGGGGTCAGGGATCAGCCCCAGCATTTT. Based on the CDR3 plus reference TRBV30 and TRBJ1-5, the full variable domain is SQTIHQWPATLVQPVGSPLSLECTVEGTSNPNLYWYRQAAGRGLQLLFYSVGIGQISSEVPQNLSASRPQDRQFILSSKKLLLSDSGFYLCAWSGVRDQPQHFGDGTRLSIL.

The chain combines TRBV27 with TRBJ1-5; D is uncertain. Trimming left V 1 base short and J 6 bases short, with 10 bases between. Germline V gives CDR1 MNHEY, CDR2 SMNVEV (reference sequence). The CDR3 is 14 amino acids. The CDR3 loop reads CASSLYGVSQPQHF. CDR3 nucleotide sequence: TGTGCCAGCAGTTTATACGGGGTGAGTCAGCCCCAGCATTTT.